This TCR beta chain was sequenced in a study of vaccination and CD4 T cells after COVID-19. Germline CDR1 MNHEY, CDR2 SVGEGT. CDR3 length equals 15 residues. V was pared by 5 bases and J by 1 base, with 12 bases between. The treatment was: roughly 11-day PBMC culture with coronavirus spike peptide pools or control peptides (ViraFEST assay). This clonotype occurred a few times. Its target is not known. The assay that was used to sequence DNA from cultured CD4+ T cells was the Oncomine TCR Beta short-read assay. TCRdb reprocessed the PCR reads with MiXCR, giving one entry per CDR3 protein. Of 12,000 to 15,000 distinct CDR3 sequences listed, approximately 58% are singletons.

Sequencing input: CD4+ T cells from blood, cultured in vitro. The receptor was derived from a human donor who had recovered from COVID-19. This sequence joins TRBV6-2 or TRBV6-3 and TRBJ1-5; D remains ambiguous. The CDR3 DNA sequence: TGTGCCAGCAGTCAGGAGTGGGCGAGCAATCAGCCCCAGCATTTT. Residues: CASSQEWASNQPQHF.